The 29 T cell receptor beta chains below all came from one sample that was sequenced in a study of neurological immune-mediated disorders (dated by TCRdb to between 2019 and 2020). The time point label, as the study defines it: longitudinal time-point 1 (baseline). Libraries were made using 5' RACE. Data came from an Illumina HiSeq 2500. TCRdb applied fastp at Q25 and MiXCR to the public reads, then kept only in-frame beta chains. Rows merge per CDR3 protein into single entries with the most common DNA and genes. This sample holds 55,000 to 65,000 distinct CDR3 sequences; about 10% were observed only once. The ten most abundant clones make up 6.5% to 8.5% of the sample. Sequencing used PBMCs. Receptor source: a male donor with HTLV-1-associated myelopathy (HAM/TSP).

This clonotype was observed a handful of times. The chain is built from TRBV10-2 and TRBJ2-5, with D perhaps TRBD2 (7 bases). The V gene lost 6 bases and the J gene lost 2 bases, with 19 bases spanning the gap. Germline CDR1 reads WSHSY; CDR2 reads SAAADI. The CDR3 runs 16 residues. The chain's CDR3 is CASRDWTRGRQETQYF. DNA of the CDR3: TGCGCCAGCAGAGATTGGACTAGGGGGAGACAAGAGACCCAGTACTTC.

This clonotype was observed many times. V usage is TRBV5-1 and J usage is TRBJ2-7; TRBD1 agrees at 7 bases. CDR1 is SGHRS, CDR2 YFSETQ, per germline. CDR3 length: 13 amino acids. Trimming at V came to 4 bases and at J to 5 bases, leaving 6 bases not matched to a gene. In DNA form, the CDR3 reads TGCGCCAGCAGCCTGACAGGGTATAACGAGCAGTACTTC. It yields the protein CASSLTGYNEQYF.

This rearrangement joins TRBV6-4 to TRBJ2-3, with a tentative D call TRBD2 (6 bases). Germline CDR1 is MRHNA and CDR2 is SNTAGT. This CDR3 is built from 16 residues. Trimming removed 0 bases at V and 0 bases at J, with 10 bases between. The CDR3 is CASSDSVGTSTDTQYF. The CDR3 DNA is TGTGCCAGCAGTGACTCGGTGGGGACTAGCACAGATACGCAGTATTTT.

As regards this clonotype: This may come from a read error, since a much larger clone is one base off. The final CDR3 position lacks the conserved phenylalanine or tryptophan, pointing to a likely read error. The chain combines TRBV5-1 with TRBJ2-3, with TRBD1 matching over 8 bases. V was clipped by 4 bases and J by 2 bases; unmatched bases: 9. The CDR3 spans 16 residues. Germline V gene lookup returns CDR1 SGHRS and CDR2 YFSETQ. The DNA for the CDR3 is TGCGCCAGCAGCAGACAGGGGAGATCTCTCACAGATACGCAGTATGTT. Residues: CASSRQGRSLTDTQYV.

This clonotype was observed at least ten times. The V and J genes are TRBV9 and TRBJ2-7; 9 bases map to TRBD1. The germline CDR1 and CDR2 sequences are SGDLS and YYNGEE. This CDR3 is built from 15 residues. V shed 3 bases, J shed 4 bases, and the junction held 8 bases outside the gene matches. The CDR3 DNA reads TGTGCCAGCAGCGCCAGTCCCGGGACAGGGTACGAGCAGTACTTC. It translates to CASSASPGTGYEQYF.

In its sample, this clonotype was seen a few times. The V and J genes are TRBV6-4 and TRBJ1-1; no definite D call. Germline-derived CDR1 and CDR2 are MRHNA and SNTAGT. Trimming stripped 6 bases from V and 4 bases from J, with 15 bases between. This CDR3 comprises 14 residues. CDR3 in amino acids: CASRANRRGTEAFF. CDR3 sequence (DNA): TGTGCCAGCAGGGCCAACCGGCGGGGCACTGAAGCTTTCTTT.

The table lists this clonotype with many counts. The chain joins TRBV5-1 to TRBJ2-3; TRBD1 might be the D (5 bases). CDR1 is SGHRS and CDR2 is YFSETQ in the germline V gene. The CDR3 has 14 residues. V lost 0 bases and J lost 2, with 7 bases in between. In DNA, the CDR3 is TGCGCCAGCAGCTTGGACAGGATCACAGATACGCAGTATTTT. Translating gives CASSLDRITDTQYF. The full variable domain, its missing parts supplied by reference TRBV5-1 and TRBJ2-3, is KAGVTQTPRYLIKTRGQQVTLSCSPISGHRSVSWYQQTPGQGLQFLFEYFSETQRNKGNFPGRFSGRQFSNSRSEMNVSTLELGDSALYLCASSLDRITDTQYFGPGTRLTVL.

This clonotype is a singleton in its sample. Relative to the germline gene, one junction end is altered; a read error may explain this. The chain recombines TRBV7-8 with TRBJ2-5, with 12 bases fitting TRBD1. This CDR3 region has 15 residues. Germline V gene data show CDR1 as SGHVS and CDR2 as FQNEAQ. CDR3 nucleotide sequence: TGTGCCAGCAGCAGGGACAGGGGGCGACAAGAGAGCCAGTACTTC. Protein sequence: CASSRDRGRQESQYF.

At least ten counts were recorded for this clonotype. In nucleotides, the CDR3 is TGCGCCAGCGCTCGCCTAGTAGGTGAGACCCAGTACTTC. Protein product: CASARLVGETQYF. V usage is TRBV5-1 and J usage is TRBJ2-5; D ambiguous. Trimming took off 7 bases at V and 5 bases at J, with 15 bases between the two ends. CDR3 size: 13 residues. Germline values: CDR1 SGHRS, CDR2 YFSETQ.

This clonotype has at least ten counts. The chain couples TRBV5-1 to TRBJ2-2, with D maybe TRBD1 (5 bases). Germline V gene data show CDR1 as SGHRS and CDR2 as YFSETQ. The V end lost 0 bases, the J end lost 5 bases, and 5 bases lay between the germline ends. CDR3 length: 13 amino acids. CDR3 in DNA: TGCGCCAGCAGCTTGGCAGGGACCGGGGAGCTGTTTTTT. It is translated as CASSLAGTGELFF.

This clonotype was seen ten or more times. This chain joins TRBV29-1 and TRBJ1-4; D ambiguous. The CDR3 spans 14 residues. Germline lookup yields CDR1 SQVTM and CDR2 ANQGSEA. Trimming stripped 4 bases from V and 3 bases from J, with 12 bases between. The CDR3 loop reads CSVGGRQSNEKLFF. As DNA, the CDR3 is TGCAGCGTTGGGGGAAGGCAATCTAATGAAAAACTGTTTTTT.

A few counts support this clonotype. The chain couples TRBV20-1 to TRBJ2-3; maybe TRBD2 (5 bases). The CDR3 consists of 14 residues. Germline CDR1 reads DFQATT; CDR2 reads SNEGSKA (reference sequence). V gave up 6 bases and J gave up 1 base, with 14 bases separating them. In nucleotides, the CDR3 is TGCAGTGCAGCGGACCCGCTAGGCACAGATACGCAGTATTTT. It specifies CSAADPLGTDTQYF.

This clonotype was detected many times. The chain combines TRBV7-8 with TRBJ2-2; TRBD1 matches 8 bases. This CDR3 region has 15 residues. V gave up 6 bases and J gave up 6 bases; unmatched junction bases: 9. Germline CDR1 is SGHVS and CDR2 is FQNEAQ. CDR3 nucleotides: TGTGCCAGCAGACCCCGCTTCAGGGGGCCCGGGGAGCTGTTTTTT. This codes for CASRPRFRGPGELFF.

This clonotype was counted many times. The CDR3 nucleotides are TGCGCCAGCAGCCGCTGGACAGGGGACGAGCAGTACTTC. Protein product: CASSRWTGDEQYF. The V call is TRBV5-1, the J call TRBJ2-7; the match to TRBD1 covers 9 bases. The V segment lost 4 bases and the J segment 5 bases; nucleotides outside the gene matches: 4. CDR3 size: 13 residues. Germline V gene lookup returns CDR1 SGHRS and CDR2 YFSETQ.

The chain combines TRBV4-2 with TRBJ2-2; 9 nucleotides agree with TRBD1. After removal of 2 bases from V and 8 bases from J, the junction contained 6 bases not matched to a gene. This CDR3 is 15 amino acids long. CDR1 is LGHNA, CDR2 YNFKEQ, per germline. CDR3 amino acids: CASSQLTGGTGELFF. CDR3 DNA: TGTGCCAGCAGCCAACTCACAGGGGGCACTGGGGAGCTGTTTTTT.

The sample holds many counts of this clonotype. The V gene is TRBV28, the J gene TRBJ2-7, with D perhaps TRBD1 or TRBD2 (6 bases each). Trimming pared 6 bases from V and 7 bases from J, leaving 16 bases between. The CDR3 has 13 amino acids. Germline CDR1 MDHEN, CDR2 SYDVKM. Here the CDR3 reads CASSRHGGQEQYF. The CDR3 DNA reads as TGTGCCAGCAGCCGCCACGGGGGACAAGAGCAGTACTTC.

This clonotype was counted at least ten times. The rearrangement uses TRBV20-1 and TRBJ1-5; possible D gene TRBD1, 5 bases. Germline V gives CDR1 DFQATT, CDR2 SNEGSKA (reference sequence). V was trimmed by 3 bases and J by 6 bases, leaving 15 bases between them. The CDR3 runs 14 residues. CDR3 amino acids: CSASGRVRGQPQHF. The CDR3 DNA reads TGCAGTGCTAGCGGCAGGGTAAGGGGTCAGCCCCAGCATTTT.

This clonotype was seen repeatedly, ten times or more. The rearrangement joins TRBV29-1 to TRBJ2-7; TRBD1 matches 9 bases. The CDR3 totals 15 residues. With 1 base clipped from V and 3 bases from J, the junction kept 7 bases outside the gene matches. Germline V lookup: CDR1 SQVTM, CDR2 ANQGSEA. The CDR3 DNA reads as TGCAGCGTTGAAGTAGGACAGGGGCGCTTCTACGAGCAGTACTTC. Translating it yields CSVEVGQGRFYEQYF.

This clonotype was seen ten or more times. The gene calls are TRBV20-1 and TRBJ1-6; maybe TRBD1 (5 bases). This CDR3 has 15 residues. The germline CDR1 and CDR2 sequences are DFQATT and SNEGSKA (reference sequence). The germline V and J ends were trimmed by 5 bases and 9 bases, with 20 bases remaining between them. The CDR3 DNA reads TGCAGTGCTCAACAGTTCGCAGGGTTCGGTTCACCCCTCCACTTT. This translates into CSAQQFAGFGSPLHF.

This clonotype was recorded many times. The chain links TRBV5-1 to TRBJ2-5; 7 bases agree with TRBD2. Germline CDR1 reads SGHRS; CDR2 reads YFSETQ. The CDR3 covers 15 residues. Trimming took 0 bases from V and 5 from J; bases not matched to a gene: 7. Written as DNA, the CDR3 is TGCGCCAGCAGCTTGGTCGGCGGGAGCCCGGAGACCCAGTACTTC. It is translated as CASSLVGGSPETQYF.

This clonotype was picked up many times. The chain uses TRBV7-9 and TRBJ1-4, with no clear D. The CDR3 sequence is 13 residues long. From germline, CDR1 is SEHNR and CDR2 FQNEAQ (reference sequence). The V gene lost 3 bases and the J gene lost 5 bases, with 7 bases spanning the gap. CDR3 sequence: CASSLRRNEKLFF. In DNA form, the CDR3 reads TGTGCCAGCAGCTTGCGGCGGAATGAAAAACTGTTTTTT.

This clonotype was counted ten times or more. The chain has TRBV24-1 and TRBJ2-1, with TRBD2 as a possible D gene (5 bases). CDR1 and CDR2 (germline): KGHDR, SFDVKD. The CDR3 is 12 residues long. With 6 bases removed from V and 8 bases from J, the gap between germline ends came to 10 bases. The CDR3 bases are TGTGCCACCAGTACGGCTAGCTATGAGCAGTTCTTC. Residues: CATSTASYEQFF.

The table lists this clonotype with many counts. The chain recombines TRBV10-3 with TRBJ1-2; TRBD1 aligns across 7 bases. Germline V gene sequence: CDR1 ENHRY, CDR2 SYGVKD. This CDR3 is 14 amino acids long. The V gene end was trimmed by 5 bases and the J gene end by 2 bases; junction bases not matched to a gene: 5. CDR3 region: CAISIGGQNYGYTF. The CDR3 DNA sequence: TGTGCCATCAGTATAGGGGGACAGAACTATGGCTACACCTTC.

This clonotype was detected many times. CDR3 nucleotide sequence: TGTGCCATCAGTGGTCGGGACAGGGGAAACACCATATATTTT. This codes for CAISGRDRGNTIYF. V is TRBV10-3 and J is TRBJ1-3; 8 nucleotides match TRBD1. The CDR3 has 14 residues. Germline CDR1 is ENHRY and CDR2 is SYGVKD. With 4 bases clipped from V and 4 bases from J, the junction kept 3 bases outside the gene matches.

Ten or more counts support this clonotype. The chain carries TRBV7-2 and TRBJ2-3; 7 bases fit TRBD2. V was clipped by 2 bases and J by 0 bases; unmatched bases: 5. The germline CDR1 and CDR2 sequences are SGHTA and FQGNSA. The CDR3 loop spans 16 amino acids. The chain's CDR3 is CASSLKLSGSTDTQYF. DNA for the CDR3: TGTGCCAGCAGCTTAAAGCTTAGCGGGAGCACAGATACGCAGTATTTT.

This clonotype was observed at least ten times. The chain carries TRBV6-1 and TRBJ2-2; 11 positions agree with TRBD2. The CDR3 runs to 18 residues. V lost 4 bases, J lost 3 bases, and 10 bases stayed unmatched. Germline V lookup: CDR1 MNHNS, CDR2 SASEGT. The CDR3 nucleotides read TGTGCCAGCAGTGGGGCTTCTAGCGGGGGGACCTACACCGGGGAGCTGTTTTTT. As protein: CASSGASSGGTYTGELFF.

This clonotype was counted at least ten times. V and J are TRBV20-1 and TRBJ2-3; D possibly corresponds to TRBD1 (5 bases). Germline V CDR1 and CDR2: DFQATT, SNEGSKA (reference sequence). This CDR3 region has 15 residues. V was cut by 6 bases and J by 0 bases, with 16 bases left in between. The CDR3 loop is CSAEATGLSTDTQYF. CDR3 DNA: TGCAGTGCGGAAGCAACAGGCTTGAGCACAGATACGCAGTATTTT.

This clonotype was seen many times. V and J are TRBV5-5 and TRBJ2-3; D is unresolved. This CDR3 is 16 amino acids long. V was pared by 3 bases and J by 3 bases, with 17 bases between. CDR1 and CDR2 (germline): SGHKS, YYEKEE (reference sequence). The CDR3 reads CASSSRASQSTDTQYF. Written as DNA, the CDR3 is TGTGCCAGCAGCTCCCGGGCCTCCCAATCTACAGATACGCAGTATTTT.

There are many counts of this clonotype. This CDR3 reads CASSLGAGGLPENIQYF. Written as DNA, the CDR3 is TGCGCCAGCAGCTTGGGAGCAGGGGGCCTACCAGAAAACATTCAGTACTTC. The chain couples TRBV5-1 to TRBJ2-4; TRBD1 aligns across 8 bases. This CDR3 contains 17 residues. Germline V CDR1 and CDR2: SGHRS, YFSETQ. Trimming at V came to 0 bases and at J to 5 bases, leaving 10 bases not matched to a gene.